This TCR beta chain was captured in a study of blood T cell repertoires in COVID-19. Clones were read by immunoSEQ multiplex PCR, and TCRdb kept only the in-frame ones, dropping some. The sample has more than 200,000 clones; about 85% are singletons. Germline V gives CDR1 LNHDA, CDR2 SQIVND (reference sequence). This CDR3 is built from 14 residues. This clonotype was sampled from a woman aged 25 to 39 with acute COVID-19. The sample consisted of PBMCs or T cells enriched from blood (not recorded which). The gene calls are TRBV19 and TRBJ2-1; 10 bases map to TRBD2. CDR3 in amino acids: CATWGTSVGNEQFF. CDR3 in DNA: TGTGCGACCTGGGGGACTAGCGTTGGCAATGAGCAGTTCTTC.